This T cell receptor beta chain is drawn from a study of PD-L1 blockade in urothelial cancer. Across the whole study: Patients started atezolizumab in the mid-2010s, 1,200 mg intravenously every 3 weeks. Anywhere from 0 to 3 prior chemotherapy regimens had been received by patients. Median blood clonality was about 0.086, with 86,000 or so unique TCRs. At 6 weeks and at 3 weeks (second dose) after treatment start, blood was analyzed.

Unmatched junction bases numbered 1, after V lost 2 bases and J lost 4 bases. Germline V gives CDR1 SEHNR, CDR2 FQNEAQ (reference sequence). This CDR3 has 14 amino acids. The table came from immunoSEQ multiplex PCR; TCRdb's copy has only in-frame clones and leaves some out. Of 35,000 to 45,000 clones listed, approximately 92% were seen once; the top ten hold just under 8.5%. This sequence joins TRBV7-9 and TRBJ2-5, with 10 bases identical to TRBD2. This specimen was PBMCs, taken around atezolizumab (anti-PD-L1) treatment. The source of this sequence is an older man with urothelial cancer. Here the CDR3 DNA reads TGTGCCAGCAGCTTAACTAGCGGGATAGAGACCCAGTACTTC. Translation gives CASSLTSGIETQYF.